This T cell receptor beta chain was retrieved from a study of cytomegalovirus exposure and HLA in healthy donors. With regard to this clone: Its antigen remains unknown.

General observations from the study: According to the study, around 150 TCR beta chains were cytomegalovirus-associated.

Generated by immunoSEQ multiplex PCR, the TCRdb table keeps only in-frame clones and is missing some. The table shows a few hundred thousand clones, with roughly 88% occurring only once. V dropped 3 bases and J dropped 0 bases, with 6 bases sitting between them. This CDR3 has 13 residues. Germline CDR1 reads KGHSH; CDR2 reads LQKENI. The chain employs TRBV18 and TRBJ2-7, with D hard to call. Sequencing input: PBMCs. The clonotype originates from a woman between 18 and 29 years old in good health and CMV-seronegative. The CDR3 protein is CASSPLVSYEQYF. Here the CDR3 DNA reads TGTGCCAGCTCACCTTTAGTCTCCTACGAGCAGTACTTC.